This T cell receptor beta chain is from a study of blood T cell repertoires in COVID-19. The V end lost 4 bases, the J end lost 0 bases, and 8 bases lay between the germline ends. The CDR3 contains 14 residues. Germline-derived CDR1 and CDR2 are SGDLS and YYNGEE. As handled by the study authors: Cell counts per sample came from amplifying reference gene primers. Clones were read by immunoSEQ multiplex PCR, and TCRdb kept only the in-frame ones, dropping some. V and J calls plus clone size are reproduced from that table; the DNA served to infer D and trimming. The table includes about 330,000 clones, around 90% detected once.

This TCR derives from a man aged 18 to 29 who had recovered from COVID-19. This chain links TRBV9 with TRBJ2-1, with a tentative D call TRBD2 (6 bases). The sequencing sample was made of peripheral blood. The CDR3 bases are TGTGCCAGCAGCCGGGGGAGCTCCTACAATGAGCAGTTCTTC. Its translation: CASSRGSSYNEQFF.